The next 10 T cell receptor beta chains were all read from a single sample in a study of T-cell memory formation after mild COVID-19. In TCRdb, the 5' RACE reads were re-called with MiXCR into one record per CDR3 protein. The data show some 310,000 distinct CDR3 sequences, around 20% seen once. Sequenced sample: PBMCs or a T cell subset sorted from them (not recorded which). All receptors come from a young man who had mild COVID-19 (a few samples of this study predate the infection). Cell type and time point are not known.

This clonotype has more than one count but fewer than ten. The chain combines TRBV4-3 with TRBJ1-2; TRBD1 is a possible D gene (5 bases). V shed 3 bases and J shed 4 bases, with 9 bases lying between them. The CDR3 is 13 residues long. Germline V gene sequence: CDR1 LGHNA, CDR2 YSLEER. CDR3 amino acids: CASSHLDSYGYTF. CDR3 DNA sequence: TGCGCCAGCAGCCACCTTGACAGCTATGGCTACACCTTC.

This clonotype was counted a single time. The J gene is TRBJ1-2, the V gene TRBV27; D uncertain. The V gene's germline CDR1 is MNHEY and CDR2 SMNVEV (reference sequence). V shed 8 bases and J shed 0 bases, with 25 bases lying between them. The CDR3 contains 18 residues. The CDR3: CASFGVAQFPETNYGYTF. In nucleotides, the CDR3 is TGTGCCAGCTTCGGCGTTGCACAGTTCCCAGAAACTAACTATGGCTACACCTTC.

A few counts support this clonotype. This chain joins TRBV12-3 or TRBV12-4 and TRBJ2-1, with 10 nucleotides matching TRBD2. The junction had 16 bases not matched to a gene; V was cut back by 6 bases and J by 5 bases. The CDR3 spans 18 residues. The CDR3: CASRPWRGGLAGDNEQFF. In DNA form, the CDR3 reads TGTGCCAGCAGGCCGTGGAGGGGCGGGCTAGCGGGGGACAATGAGCAGTTCTTC.

The rearrangement joins TRBV6-5 to TRBJ1-1, with D tentatively TRBD1 (5 bases). Trimming took 7 bases from V and 10 from J, leaving 13 bases between them. The CDR3 is 11 amino acids. Germline V gene lookup returns CDR1 MNHEY and CDR2 SVGAGI. The CDR3 here is CASMFAGGAFF. The CDR3 bases are TGTGCCAGCATGTTCGCGGGGGGAGCTTTCTTT.

This clonotype occurred a few times. The chain is built from TRBV11-2 and TRBJ2-7, with TRBD1 as a possible D gene (6 bases). This CDR3 has 15 amino acids. The germline V gene encodes CDR1 SGHAT and CDR2 FQNNGV. Trimming pared 0 bases from V and 3 bases from J, leaving 12 bases between. CDR3 DNA sequence: TGTGCCAGCAGCTTAGATTACCAGGGGTTCTACGAGCAGTACGTC. Protein product: CASSLDYQGFYEQYV.

The chain combines TRBV7-2 with TRBJ2-3; 8 bases align to TRBD2. The CDR3 loop spans 15 amino acids. The V gene's germline CDR1 is SGHTA and CDR2 FQGNSA. Trimming at V came to 3 bases and at J to 5 bases, leaving 7 bases not matched to a gene. The CDR3 here is CASSFDLAGRDTQYF. The CDR3, as DNA: TGTGCCAGCAGCTTCGATTTAGCGGGGAGAGATACGCAGTATTTT.

The chain carries TRBV24-1 and TRBJ2-1; 8 positions agree with TRBD2. J was trimmed by 0 bases and V by 4 bases; bases with no gene match: 13. In germline, CDR1 is KGHDR, CDR2 SFDVKD. The CDR3 length is 19 residues. The CDR3 DNA sequence: TGTGCCACCAGTGACTCACTAGGCGGGGGGATTAGCTCCTACAATGAGCAGTTCTTC. Translated, it gives CATSDSLGGGISSYNEQFF.

This clonotype has a handful of counts. J is TRBJ2-5 and V is TRBV28; D is unresolved. This CDR3 comprises 15 residues. The V end was cut by 3 bases, the J end by 3 bases, with 14 bases between. CDR1 MDHEN and CDR2 SYDVKM come from the germline V gene. CDR3 nucleotide sequence: TGTGCCAGCAGTTTGGCTCAGGCCGAAGAAGAGACCCAGTACTTC. It yields the protein CASSLAQAEEETQYF.

This clonotype has a handful of counts. The chain recombines TRBV28 with TRBJ1-6; D possibly corresponds to TRBD1 (6 bases). The CDR3 sequence is 15 residues long. Germline values: CDR1 MDHEN, CDR2 SYDVKM. Trimming took off 5 bases at V and 4 bases at J, with 12 bases between the two ends. CDR3 region: CASSPPGQYNSPLHF. The CDR3 coding sequence is TGTGCCAGCAGTCCACCTGGACAGTATAATTCACCCCTCCACTTT.

The J gene is TRBJ2-1, the V gene TRBV6-4; 11 bases fit TRBD2. The V and J ends lost 4 bases and 4 bases, in that order; junction bases with no gene match: 3. CDR1 and CDR2 from the germline V gene are MRHNA and SNTAGT. CDR3 length equals 15 residues. CDR3 bases: TGTGCCAGCAGTGGTAGCGGGGGGGATTACAATGAGCAGTTCTTC. Its translation is CASSGSGGDYNEQFF.